The 12 T cell receptor beta chains reported below all come from one sample, sequenced in a study of vaccination and CD4 T cells after COVID-19. Oncomine TCR Beta short-read sequencing was applied to DNA from cultured CD4+ T cells. Using the QIAamp micro DNA kit, genomic DNA was extracted from the CD4+ T cells that had been cultured. TCRdb reprocessed the PCR reads via MiXCR and lists one record per CDR3 protein. The table lists about 10,000 distinct CDR3 sequences, about 35% of them singletons. These receptors have no known antigen. Specified treatment: approximately 9-day PBMC culture with coronavirus spike peptide pools or control peptides (ViraFEST assay). According to the study, CD4+ T cells from the unexposed donor were gathered ahead of the COVID-19 pandemic (2011-2018). Sequenced input: CD4+ T cells from blood, cultured in vitro. The receptor source for this set is a human donor in good health.

This chain joins TRBV5-4 and TRBJ1-1; TRBD1 matches 9 bases. Germline-derived CDR1 and CDR2 are SGHNT and YYREEE (reference sequence). This CDR3 spans 15 amino acids. Trimming removed 4 bases from V and 1 base from J; junction bases left unmatched: 5. Here the CDR3 reads CASSPSTGGNTEAFF. The DNA of the CDR3 is TGTGCCAGCAGCCCCTCGACAGGGGGGAACACTGAAGCTTTCTTT.

The gene calls are TRBV4-3 and TRBJ2-5; the D gene is possibly TRBD1 (6 bases). This CDR3 has 17 amino acids. Germline V gene data show CDR1 as LGHNA and CDR2 as YSLEER. The V and J ends lost 4 bases and 5 bases respectively, with 23 bases between them. CDR3 nucleotides: TGCGCCAGCAGCCGAAATGGGCTACAGGGAATCGAGGAGACCCAGTACTTC. Amino acids: CASSRNGLQGIEETQYF.

The chain combines TRBV20-1 with TRBJ2-7; D not certain. The germline V gene has CDR1 DFQATT and CDR2 SNEGSKA (reference sequence). CDR3 length: 10 amino acids. Trimming removed 6 bases at V and 3 bases at J, with 6 bases between. DNA of the CDR3: TGCAGTGCCGTAGGCTACGAGCAGTACTTC. Translated, it gives CSAVGYEQYF.

The chain carries TRBV29-1 and TRBJ2-3, with 11 bases aligning to TRBD2. In germline, CDR1 is SQVTM, CDR2 ANQGSEA. CDR3 size: 15 residues. V shed 7 bases, J shed 3 bases, and the junction held 9 bases outside the gene matches. The CDR3 DNA reads as TGCAGCGGGCAAGGTAGCGGGAGGGCGACAGATACGCAGTATTTT. Protein sequence: CSGQGSGRATDTQYF.

By sample fraction, this clonotype is medium-sized. V is TRBV24-1 and J is TRBJ1-1; the match to TRBD1 covers 7 bases. V lost 2 bases to trimming and J lost 4 bases; unmatched junction nucleotides: 3. From germline, CDR1 is KGHDR and CDR2 SFDVKD. The CDR3 covers 14 residues. The CDR3 reads CATSDSGGSTEAFF. The CDR3 DNA reads as TGTGCCACCAGTGATTCAGGGGGTAGCACTGAAGCTTTCTTT.

The V call is TRBV7-9, the J call TRBJ2-1; 8 positions match TRBD2. From germline, CDR1 is SEHNR and CDR2 FQNEAQ (reference sequence). V trimming: 5 bases; J trimming: 0 bases; junction bases outside the gene matches: 6. This CDR3 is built from 16 residues. As DNA, the CDR3 is TGTGCCAGCAGCCCGAGCGGGGGAGCCTCCTACAATGAGCAGTTCTTC. Protein product: CASSPSGGASYNEQFF.

The gene calls are TRBV10-3 and TRBJ2-5; 10 bases line up with TRBD1. Germline V gene lookup returns CDR1 ENHRY and CDR2 SYGVKD. This CDR3 is 16 amino acids long. V trimming: 0 bases; J trimming: 3 bases; junction bases outside the gene matches: 4. CDR3 region: CAISESWTGGKETQYF. As DNA, the CDR3 is TGTGCCATCAGTGAGTCGTGGACAGGGGGGAAAGAGACCCAGTACTTC.

V and J are TRBV6-5 and TRBJ2-5, with D possibly being TRBD2 (6 bases). CDR3 length: 16 amino acids. The germline CDR1 and CDR2 sequences are MNHEY and SVGAGI. The ends were cut back, 4 bases at V and 5 bases at J, with 20 bases in the middle. The CDR3 reads CASSLWDFFQEETQYF. DNA of the CDR3: TGTGCCAGCAGTTTATGGGACTTCTTTCAGGAGGAGACCCAGTACTTC.

V is TRBV27 and J is TRBJ2-7; tentatively, D is TRBD2 (6 bases). Trimming stripped 2 bases from V and 2 bases from J, with 16 bases between. The CDR3 extends over 16 amino acids. Germline CDR1 MNHEY, CDR2 SMNVEV (reference sequence). The CDR3 region is CASSLNRDSLTYEQYF. The DNA of the CDR3 is TGTGCCAGCAGTTTAAACCGGGACTCCCTCACCTACGAGCAGTACTTC.

The rearrangement links TRBV28 to TRBJ1-5; weak D call: TRBD1 (6 bases). The CDR3 loop spans 13 amino acids. Germline V gives CDR1 MDHEN, CDR2 SYDVKM. V shed 7 bases and J shed 11 bases, with 18 bases lying between them. The CDR3 DNA follows: TGTGCCAGCAATCGACCAGGGGCTATGTCCCAGCATTTT. Its protein is CASNRPGAMSQHF.

This clonotype was seen only once. This chain links TRBV7-2 with TRBJ2-1; D perhaps matches TRBD1 (6 bases). Germline-derived CDR1 and CDR2 are SGHTA and FQGNSA. There are 15 residues in the CDR3. The V end lost 5 bases, the J end lost 0 bases, and 11 bases lay between the germline ends. The CDR3 protein is CASSPDSRSYNEQFF. The CDR3 DNA is TGTGCCAGCAGCCCGGACAGCCGCTCCTACAATGAGCAGTTCTTC. Variable domain in full (rest from reference TRBV7-2 and TRBJ2-1): GAGVSQSPSNKVTEKGKDVELRCDPISGHTALYWYRQSLGQGLEFLIYFQGNSAPDKSGLPSDRFSAERTGGSVSTLTIQRTQQEDSAVYLCASSPDSRSYNEQFFGPGTRLTVL.

This chain connects TRBV7-2 to TRBJ2-3, with 9 positions matching TRBD1. CDR1 and CDR2 from the germline V gene are SGHTA and FQGNSA. The CDR3 spans 16 residues. J lost 4 bases, V lost 4 bases, and 9 bases had no gene match. CDR3: CASSSGTGRGADTQYF. CDR3 DNA: TGTGCCAGCAGCTCCGGGACAGGGAGGGGGGCAGATACGCAGTATTTT.